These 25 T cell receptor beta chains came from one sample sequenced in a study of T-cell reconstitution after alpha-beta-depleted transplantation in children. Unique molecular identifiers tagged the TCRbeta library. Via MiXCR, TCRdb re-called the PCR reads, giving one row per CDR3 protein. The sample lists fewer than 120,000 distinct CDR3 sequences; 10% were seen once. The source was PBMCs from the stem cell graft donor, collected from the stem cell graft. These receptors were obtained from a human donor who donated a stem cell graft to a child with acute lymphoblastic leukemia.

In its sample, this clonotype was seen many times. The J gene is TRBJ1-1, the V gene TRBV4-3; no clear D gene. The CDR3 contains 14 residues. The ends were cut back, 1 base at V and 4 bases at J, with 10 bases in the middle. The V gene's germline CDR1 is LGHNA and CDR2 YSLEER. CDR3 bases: TGCGCCAGCAGCCAAGGCTCGGCCAGCACTGAAGCTTTCTTT. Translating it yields CASSQGSASTEAFF.

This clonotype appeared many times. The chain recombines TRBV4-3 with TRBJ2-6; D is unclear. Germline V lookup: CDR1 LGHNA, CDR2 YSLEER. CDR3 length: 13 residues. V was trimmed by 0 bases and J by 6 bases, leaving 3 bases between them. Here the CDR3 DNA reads TGCGCCAGCAGCCAAGAAGTGGCCAACGTCCTGACTTTC. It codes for CASSQEVANVLTF.

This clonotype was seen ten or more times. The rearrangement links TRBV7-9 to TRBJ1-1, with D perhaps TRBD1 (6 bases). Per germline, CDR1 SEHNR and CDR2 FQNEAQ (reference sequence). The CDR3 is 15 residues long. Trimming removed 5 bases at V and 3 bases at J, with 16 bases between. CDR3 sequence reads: CASSLRGAKDTEAFF. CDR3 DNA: TGTGCCAGCAGCCTAAGGGGGGCAAAAGACACTGAAGCTTTCTTT.

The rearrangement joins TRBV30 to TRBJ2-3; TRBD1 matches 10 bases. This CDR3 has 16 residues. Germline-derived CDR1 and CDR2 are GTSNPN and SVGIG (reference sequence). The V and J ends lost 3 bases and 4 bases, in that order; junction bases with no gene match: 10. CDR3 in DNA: TGTGCCTGGAGCAAACTAGGGGACAGGGGTGCAGATACGCAGTATTTT. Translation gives CAWSKLGDRGADTQYF. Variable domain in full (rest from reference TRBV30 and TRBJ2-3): SQTIHQWPATLVQPVGSPLSLECTVEGTSNPNLYWYRQAAGRGLQLLFYSVGIGQISSEVPQNLSASRPQDRQFILSSKKLLLSDSGFYLCAWSKLGDRGADTQYFGPGTRLTVL.

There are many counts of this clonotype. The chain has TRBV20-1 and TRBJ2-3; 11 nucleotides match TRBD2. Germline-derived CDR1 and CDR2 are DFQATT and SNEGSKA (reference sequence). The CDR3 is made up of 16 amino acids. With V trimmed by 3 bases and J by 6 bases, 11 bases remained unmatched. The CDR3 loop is CSARGGSSGRMDTQYF. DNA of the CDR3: TGCAGTGCTAGGGGCGGGTCTAGCGGGAGGATGGATACGCAGTATTTT.

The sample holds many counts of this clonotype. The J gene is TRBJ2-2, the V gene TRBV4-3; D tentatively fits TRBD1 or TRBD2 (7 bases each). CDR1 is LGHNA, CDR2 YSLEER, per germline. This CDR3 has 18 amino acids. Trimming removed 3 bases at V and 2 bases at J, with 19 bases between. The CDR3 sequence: CASSQGKQGGANTGELFF. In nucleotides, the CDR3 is TGCGCCAGCAGCCAGGGCAAGCAGGGGGGGGCTAACACCGGGGAGCTGTTTTTT.

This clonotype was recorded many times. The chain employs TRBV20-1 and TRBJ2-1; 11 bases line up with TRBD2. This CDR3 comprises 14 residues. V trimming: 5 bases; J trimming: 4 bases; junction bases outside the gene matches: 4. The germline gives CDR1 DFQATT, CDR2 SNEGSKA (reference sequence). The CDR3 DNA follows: TGCAGTGCTGCCCGGACTAGCGGGTACAATGAGCAGTTCTTC. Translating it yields CSAARTSGYNEQFF.

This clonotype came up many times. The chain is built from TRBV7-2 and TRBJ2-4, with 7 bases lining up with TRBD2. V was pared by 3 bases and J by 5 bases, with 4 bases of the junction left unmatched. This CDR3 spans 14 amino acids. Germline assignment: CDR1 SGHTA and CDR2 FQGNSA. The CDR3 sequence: CASSLGGGQNIQYF. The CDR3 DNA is TGTGCCAGCAGCTTGGGCGGGGGTCAAAACATTCAGTACTTC.

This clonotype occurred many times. As DNA, the CDR3 is TGCAGCGTTGAACCGGGGTTGAACACTGAAGCTTTCTTT. Its translation: CSVEPGLNTEAFF. V usage is TRBV29-1 and J usage is TRBJ1-1; D unresolved. This CDR3 has 13 amino acids. Germline V gives CDR1 SQVTM, CDR2 ANQGSEA. V was clipped by 2 bases and J by 0 bases, with 7 bases between them.

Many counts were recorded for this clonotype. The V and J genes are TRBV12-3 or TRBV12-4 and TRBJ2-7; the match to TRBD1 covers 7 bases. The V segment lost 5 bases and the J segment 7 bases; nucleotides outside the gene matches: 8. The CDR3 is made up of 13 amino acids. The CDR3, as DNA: TGTGCCAGCAGTACCGACAGGGTTTTGGAGCAGTACTTC. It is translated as CASSTDRVLEQYF.

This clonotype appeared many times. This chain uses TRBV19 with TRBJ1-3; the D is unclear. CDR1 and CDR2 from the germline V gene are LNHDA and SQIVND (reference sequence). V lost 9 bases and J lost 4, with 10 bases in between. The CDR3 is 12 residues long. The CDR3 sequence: CASQGKGNTIYF. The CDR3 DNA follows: TGTGCCAGCCAAGGGAAGGGAAACACCATATATTTT.

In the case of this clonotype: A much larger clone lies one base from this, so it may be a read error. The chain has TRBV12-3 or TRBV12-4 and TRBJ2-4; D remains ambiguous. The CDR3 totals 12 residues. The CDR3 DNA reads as TGTGCCAGCAGTTTAAGTCAAAACAGTCAGTACTTC. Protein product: CASSLSQNSQYF.

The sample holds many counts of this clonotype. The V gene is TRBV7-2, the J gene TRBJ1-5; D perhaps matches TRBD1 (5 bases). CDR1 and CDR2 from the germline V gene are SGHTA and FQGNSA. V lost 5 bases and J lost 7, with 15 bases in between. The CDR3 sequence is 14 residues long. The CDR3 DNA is TGTGCCAGCAGCCGAGGCCAGGGTCGACAGCCCCAGCATTTT. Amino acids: CASSRGQGRQPQHF.

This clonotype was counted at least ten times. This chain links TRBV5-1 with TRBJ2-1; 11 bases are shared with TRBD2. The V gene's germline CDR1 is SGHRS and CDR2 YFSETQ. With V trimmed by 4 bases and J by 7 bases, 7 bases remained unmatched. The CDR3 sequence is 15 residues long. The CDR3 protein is CASSPVAGGVNEQFF. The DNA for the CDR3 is TGCGCCAGCAGCCCCGTAGCGGGAGGGGTAAATGAGCAGTTCTTC.

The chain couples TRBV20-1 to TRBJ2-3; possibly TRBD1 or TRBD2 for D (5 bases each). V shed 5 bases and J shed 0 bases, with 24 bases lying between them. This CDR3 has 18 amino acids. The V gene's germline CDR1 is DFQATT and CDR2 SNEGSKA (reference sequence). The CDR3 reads CSAARRLGWGTSTDTQYF. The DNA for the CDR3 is TGCAGTGCTGCTCGGAGGTTGGGCTGGGGGACGAGCACAGATACGCAGTATTTT.

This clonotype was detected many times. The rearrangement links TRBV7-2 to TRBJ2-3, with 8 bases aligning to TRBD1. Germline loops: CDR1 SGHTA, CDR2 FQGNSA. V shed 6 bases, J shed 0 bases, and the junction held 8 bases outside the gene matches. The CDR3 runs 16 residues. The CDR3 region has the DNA TGTGCCAGCAGGCAGGGGGCGACCTCTAGCACAGATACGCAGTATTTT. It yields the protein CASRQGATSSTDTQYF.

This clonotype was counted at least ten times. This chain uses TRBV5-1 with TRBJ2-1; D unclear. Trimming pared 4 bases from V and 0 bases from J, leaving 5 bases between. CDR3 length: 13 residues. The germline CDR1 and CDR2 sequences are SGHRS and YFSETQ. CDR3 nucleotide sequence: TGCGCCAGCAGCGCCAGCTCCTACAATGAGCAGTTCTTC. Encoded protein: CASSASSYNEQFF.

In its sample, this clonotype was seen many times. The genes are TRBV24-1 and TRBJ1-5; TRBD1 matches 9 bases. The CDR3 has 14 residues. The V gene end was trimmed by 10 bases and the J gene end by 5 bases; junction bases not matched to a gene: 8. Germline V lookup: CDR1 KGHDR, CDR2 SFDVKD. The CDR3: CATSPGQGYQPQHF. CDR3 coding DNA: TGTGCCACAAGCCCGGGACAGGGCTATCAGCCCCAGCATTTT.

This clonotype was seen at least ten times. CDR3 amino acids: CASSFAGTMNTEAFF. As DNA, the CDR3 is TGTGCCAGCAGCTTCGCGGGCACCATGAACACTGAAGCTTTCTTT. The V gene is TRBV7-9, the J gene TRBJ1-1; D is unclear. This CDR3 contains 15 residues. Trimming stripped 3 bases from V and 0 bases from J, with 11 bases between. In germline, CDR1 is SEHNR, CDR2 FQNEAQ (reference sequence).

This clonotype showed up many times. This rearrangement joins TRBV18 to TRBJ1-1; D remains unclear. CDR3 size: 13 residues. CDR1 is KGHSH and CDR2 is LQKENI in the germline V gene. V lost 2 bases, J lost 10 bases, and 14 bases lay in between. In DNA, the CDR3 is TGTGCCAGCTCACCAAGGCAGGAAGACCGAGCTTTCTTT. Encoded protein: CASSPRQEDRAFF.

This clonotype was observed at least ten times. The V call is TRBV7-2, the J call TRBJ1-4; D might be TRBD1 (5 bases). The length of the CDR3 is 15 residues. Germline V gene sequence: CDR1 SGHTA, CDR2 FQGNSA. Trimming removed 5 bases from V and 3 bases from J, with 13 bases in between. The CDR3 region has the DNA TGTGCCAGCAGCCCCGTGCGGGGGGCTAATGAAAAACTGTTTTTT. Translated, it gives CASSPVRGANEKLFF.

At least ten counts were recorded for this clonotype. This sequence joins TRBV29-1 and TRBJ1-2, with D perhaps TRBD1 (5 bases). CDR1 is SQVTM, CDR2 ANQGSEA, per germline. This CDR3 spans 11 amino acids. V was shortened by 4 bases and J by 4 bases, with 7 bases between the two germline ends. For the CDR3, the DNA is TGCAGCGTTGCGGGGCGCTATGGCTACACCTTC. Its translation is CSVAGRYGYTF.

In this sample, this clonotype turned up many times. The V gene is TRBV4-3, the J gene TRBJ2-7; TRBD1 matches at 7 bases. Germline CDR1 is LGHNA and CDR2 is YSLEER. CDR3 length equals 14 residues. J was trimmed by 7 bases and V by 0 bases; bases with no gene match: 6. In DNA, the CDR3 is TGCGCCAGCAGCCAAGAAGGGGGCCTTGGAGAGCAGTACTTC. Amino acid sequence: CASSQEGGLGEQYF.

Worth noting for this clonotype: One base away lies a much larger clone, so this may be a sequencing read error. The CDR3 is CANSQGQGLPLHF. As DNA, the CDR3 is TGTGCCAACAGTCAGGGACAGGGGCTACCCCTCCACTTT. This rearrangement joins TRBV12-3 or TRBV12-4 to TRBJ1-6; 10 bases are shared with TRBD1. The CDR3 has 13 residues.

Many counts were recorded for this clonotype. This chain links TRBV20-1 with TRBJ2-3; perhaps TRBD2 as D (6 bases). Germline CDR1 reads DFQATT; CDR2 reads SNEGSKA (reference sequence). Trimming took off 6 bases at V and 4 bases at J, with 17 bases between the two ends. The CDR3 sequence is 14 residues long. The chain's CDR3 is CSAQRPSEPDTQYF. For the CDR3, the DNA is TGCAGTGCCCAAAGGCCTAGCGAACCAGATACGCAGTATTTT.